This TCR beta chain emerged from a study of blood T cells in healthy people across ages. Study details: Per two T cells, template switching captured roughly one barcoded beta molecule. General observations from the study: Whereas aged donors had fewer naive CD4+ cells, long-lived donors had more of them and higher diversity. Getting older went along with TCR beta diversity per million T cells dropping roughly linearly. Unsorted PBMCs prevented conclusive naive versus antigen-experienced comparison.

This CDR3 contains 14 residues. Germline V lookup: CDR1 MNHEY, CDR2 SMNVEV (reference sequence). Comments on this clonotype: The antigen is undetermined.

It was with a sample-barcoded 5' primer and a J-beta primer mix that a second PCR of about 6 to 11 cycles was run. MiXCR, applied by TCRdb to the 5' RACE reads, yields one record per CDR3 protein. The data show about 830,000 distinct CDR3 sequences, roughly 60% seen once. The chain has TRBV27 and TRBJ2-5; tentative D call: TRBD1 (6 bases). The DNA end lines up better with TRBJ2-7; the J call may be wrong. This clonotype originated in a man aged 25 to 45 in good health. The material sequenced was blood. The CDR3 DNA reads TGTGCCAGCAGTCCCTTTACAGGGTCCTACGAGCAGTACTTC. It is translated as CASSPFTGSYEQYF.